A selection of T cell receptor beta chains follows, all from one sample in a study of human thymus T cells. Method: immunoSEQ multiplex PCR; TCRdb's copy keeps in-frame clones and lacks some. The repertoire has about 60,000 clones, about 93% of them found once; the top ten carry roughly 5.7%. Material for sequencing was blood. Every receptor here comes from a boy younger than two with a congenital heart defect but otherwise immunologically healthy. Both conserved end residues are part of each CDR3. Each record gives: J gene, V gene, clone size, D gene, CDR3 protein, CDR3 DNA. The D gene is left open where the match is weak. Size is omitted from some rows. Given values are once, few, many or a class for expanded clones.

>TRBJ2-7|TRBV7-2|.|.
CASSLGGAAYEQYF
TGTGCCAGCAGCTTAGGGGGGGCCGCCTACGAGCAGTACTTC
>TRBJ2-7|TRBV21-1|.|.
CASSKALGLVVWEQYF
TGTGCCAGCAGCAAAGCCCTGGGACTAGTGGTCTGGGAGCAGTACTTC
>TRBJ1-2|TRBV2|.|TRBD1
CATRIQGGYTF
TGTGCCACCCGGATACAGGGGGGCTACACCTTC
>TRBJ2-1|TRBV4-2|.|TRBD2
CASSRSRNPGTSGGGNEQFF
TGTGCCAGCAGCCGTAGCCGGAACCCCGGGACTAGCGGGGGGGGGAATGAGCAGTTCTTC
>TRBJ2-3|TRBV11-2|.|.
CASSLLVRVTDTQYF
TGTGCCAGCAGCTTACTGGTCCGGGTAACAGATACGCAGTATTTT
>TRBJ2-5|TRBV5-8|.|.
CASSRGGAQETQYF
TGTGCCAGCAGCAGAGGAGGGGCGCAAGAGACCCAGTACTTC
>TRBJ2-7|TRBV5-4|.|.
CASSLRPEWDEQYF
TGTGCCAGCAGCTTGAGGCCGGAATGGGACGAGCAGTACTTC
>TRBJ2-7|TRBV27|.|.
CASSLTPTYEQYF
TGTGCCAGCAGTTTAACCCCAACCTACGAGCAGTACTTC
>TRBJ2-3|TRBV5-1|.|TRBD2
CASGRTSGVPSTDTQYF
TGCGCCAGCGGGAGGACTAGCGGGGTCCCTAGCACAGATACGCAGTATTTT
>TRBJ2-1|TRBV2|once|.
CASSERGGRSYNEQFF
TGTGCCAGCAGTGAGAGGGGGGGCCGATCCTACAATGAGCAGTTCTTC
>TRBJ2-5|TRBV5-6|.|.
CASSLTTGPREAQYF
TGTGCCAGCAGCTTGACCACAGGGCCTCGGGAGGCCCAGTACTTC
>TRBJ1-2|TRBV6-6|.|.
CASAGGGSYGYTF
TGTGCCAGCGCTGGTGGGGGGTCCTATGGCTACACCTTC
>TRBJ2-5|TRBV5-1|.|TRBD2
CASSLGLAGETQYF
TGCGCCAGCAGCCTGGGACTAGCGGGAGAGACCCAGTACTTC
>TRBJ1-2|TRBV11-3|.|TRBD1
CASSLGTGYGYTF
TGTGCCAGCAGCTTAGGGACAGGGTATGGCTACACCTTC
>TRBJ2-1|TRBV7-6|once|TRBD2
CASGPGTSYNEQFF
TGTGCCAGCGGGCCCGGGACTAGCTACAATGAGCAGTTCTTC
>TRBJ2-7|TRBV7-6|.|.
CASSSFSDHYEQYF
TGTGCCAGCAGCTCCTTTAGCGACCACTACGAGCAGTACTTC
>TRBJ2-7|TRBV2|once|TRBD2
CASSEAPSSTSGRAGEQYF
TGTGCCAGCAGTGAGGCCCCAAGTTCGACTAGCGGGAGGGCCGGGGAGCAGTACTTC
>TRBJ2-3|TRBV7-8|.|.
CASSLGRRQITDTQYF
TGTGCCAGCAGCTTAGGAAGGCGACAGATCACAGATACGCAGTATTTT
>TRBJ1-2|TRBV6-5|few|.
CASTRGNYGYTF
TGTGCCAGCACTCGGGGTAACTATGGCTACACCTTC
>TRBJ1-1|TRBV10-3|.|TRBD1
CAIRINRGAGEAFF
TGTGCCATCAGGATAAACAGGGGGGCGGGTGAAGCTTTCTTT
>TRBJ2-7|TRBV9|.|TRBD2
CASSVASGSYEQYF
TGTGCCAGCAGCGTGGCTAGCGGCTCCTACGAGCAGTACTTC
>TRBJ2-6|TRBV5-4|.|.
CASSPSGANVLTF
TGTGCCAGCAGTCCGTCTGGGGCCAACGTCCTGACTTTC
>TRBJ2-7|TRBV27|.|TRBD1
CASSLSGTGYEQYF
TGTGCCAGCAGTTTATCCGGGACAGGGTACGAGCAGTACTTC
>TRBJ2-3|TRBV5-1|.|.
CASRDSTDTQYF
TGCGCCAGCAGGGACAGCACAGATACGCAGTATTTT
>TRBJ2-7|TRBV11-2|.|.
CASSRTMGFYEQYF
TGTGCCAGCAGCCGGACCATGGGATTCTACGAGCAGTACTTC
>TRBJ1-1|TRBV2|.|.
CASTQGMNTEAFF
TGTGCCAGCACACAGGGAATGAACACTGAAGCTTTCTTT
>TRBJ2-5|TRBV7-3|once|TRBD1
CASSLGQGETQYF
TGTGCCAGCAGCCTGGGACAGGGAGAGACCCAGTACTTC
>TRBJ2-3|TRBV7-2|.|TRBD2
CASSLSGSRTDTQYF
TGTGCCAGCAGCTTGAGCGGGAGCCGCACAGATACGCAGTATTTT
>TRBJ1-5|TRBV27|once|.
CASSLRGQYNQPQHF
TGTGCCAGCAGTTTAAGAGGACAGTATAATCAGCCCCAGCATTTT
>TRBJ1-6|TRBV6-5|.|.
CASSYEGYNSPLHF
TGTGCCAGCAGTTACGAGGGGTATAATTCACCCCTCCACTTT
>TRBJ2-3|TRBV5-5|.|TRBD2
CASSLWSGRGNTDTQYF
TGTGCCAGCAGCTTGTGGTCTGGGCGGGGGAACACAGATACGCAGTATTTT
>TRBJ2-7|TRBV21-1|.|.
CASSKEDSLRDYEQYF
TGTGCCAGCAGCAAAGAAGACAGCCTTAGGGACTACGAGCAGTACTTC
>TRBJ2-5|TRBV5-4|.|TRBD2
CASSPSASGGPSQETQYF
TGTGCCAGCAGCCCGAGCGCTAGCGGGGGCCCCTCTCAAGAGACCCAGTACTTC
>TRBJ1-2|TRBV6-5|.|TRBD1
CASRKGTGVGYTF
TGTGCCAGCAGAAAGGGGACAGGGGTCGGCTACACCTTC
>TRBJ1-1|TRBV6-6|.|.
CASSPYRGPMNTEAFF
TGTGCCAGCAGTCCATACAGAGGGCCAATGAACACTGAAGCTTTCTTT
>TRBJ2-2|TRBV7-2|.|.
CASSFRGHTGELFF
TGTGCCAGCAGCTTCAGGGGCCACACCGGGGAGCTGTTTTTT
>TRBJ1-2|TRBV5-6|.|TRBD1
CASSLGGTAVFGYTF
TGTGCCAGCAGCTTGGGGGGGACAGCGGTATTCGGCTACACCTTC
>TRBJ2-2|TRBV11-2|.|.
CASSLVLAPNTGELFF
TGTGCCAGCAGCTTAGTCCTAGCCCCGAACACCGGGGAGCTGTTTTTT